These T cell receptor beta chains were read from a single sample in a study of tissue T cells after allogeneic stem cell transplantation. Here immunoSEQ multiplex PCR was the method, and the copy in TCRdb shows in-frame clones only, minus some. The table shows about 24,000 clones, with less than 85% occurring only once. The specimen comprised tissue from the ileum, sampled at autopsy. These receptors originate from an older female donor with lung cancer. The CDR3 runs from the conserved cysteine through the conserved F or W. The D gene is left open where the match is weak. Clone size is shown for a subset of rows, as once, few, many or a class of expanded clone.

>TRBV11-3|.|TRBJ2-1|TRBD1
TGTGCCAGCAGCTCCGGGACAGCCGGCGAGCAGTTCTTC
CASSSGTAGEQFF
>TRBV11-3|.|TRBJ2-1|.
TGTGCCAGCAGCTCCATAGGGAGGACTGCGGGCTCCTACAATGAGCAGTTCTTC
CASSSIGRTAGSYNEQFF
>TRBV4-1|.|TRBJ1-2|TRBD1
TGCGCCAGCAGCCCGACGGCAAGCGGACAGGGCCTCTATGGCTACACCTTC
CASSPTASGQGLYGYTF
>TRBV18|.|TRBJ1-2|.
TGTGCCAGCTCACCATTTGAGCCGGGGGCCTTCGATAACTATGGCTACACCTTC
CASSPFEPGAFDNYGYTF
>TRBV5-1|.|TRBJ2-5|TRBD2
TGCGCCAGCAGCCCGGGACTAGCGGGGGGCTGGGAGACCCAGTACTTC
CASSPGLAGGWETQYF
>TRBV5-1|.|TRBJ2-1|.
TGCGCCAGCAGCTTACAGGGCGACACCTACAATGAGCAGTTCTTC
CASSLQGDTYNEQFF
>TRBV4-2|.|TRBJ2-7|TRBD2
TGTGCCAGCAGCCAAGTAGCGGGAGCAGGGTACGAGCAGTACTTC
CASSQVAGAGYEQYF
>TRBV30|.|TRBJ2-1|.
TGTGCCTGGAGACTGGGGCAGTTCTTC
CAWRLGQFF
>TRBV14|.|TRBJ1-4|.
TGTGCCAGCAGCCAAGCCAGGGGTGCTAATGAAAAACTGTTTTTT
CASSQARGANEKLFF
>TRBV7-2|.|TRBJ2-5|.
TGTGCCAGCAGCCCAGCGACCCGTGCAGGGGAGACCCAGTACTTC
CASSPATRAGETQYF
>TRBV10-2|once|TRBJ2-5|TRBD2
TGCGCCAGCGGACGGGGGGAAGTGGAGACCCAGTACTTC
CASGRGEVETQYF
>TRBV15|once|TRBJ1-5|TRBD1
TGTGCCACCAGCGTCAGGGGGCACGGTCAGCCCCAGCATTTT
CATSVRGHGQPQHF
>TRBV7-9|few|TRBJ1-1|.
TGTGCCAGCAGCCCGGAGGGCAGGGGTGAAGCTTTCTTT
CASSPEGRGEAFF
>TRBV12-5|.|TRBJ2-1|.
TGTGCTAGTGGTTTAAGGCAGGGGTGGGATGAGCAGTTCTTC
CASGLRQGWDEQFF
>TRBV2|.|TRBJ2-3|.
TGTGCCAGCAGTGAGCTTCCGTTCACAGATACGCAGTATTTT
CASSELPFTDTQYF
>TRBV5-1|.|TRBJ2-1|TRBD2
TGCGCCAGCAGACTAGCGCTTACTTACAATGAGCAGTTCTTC
CASRLALTYNEQFF
>TRBV7-2|.|TRBJ2-7|TRBD2
TGTGCCAGCAGCGTCGGACTAGCGGGAGGCGAGCAGTACTTC
CASSVGLAGGEQYF
>TRBV10-3|once|TRBJ1-5|.
TGTGCCATCAGTGACGGGCCGCAGCCCCAGCATTTT
CAISDGPQPQHF
>TRBV30|few|TRBJ1-6|.
TGTGCCTGGAGTGTGAGCACCAGGTACTCCTATAATTCACCCCTCCACTTT
CAWSVSTRYSYNSPLHF
>TRBV18|few|TRBJ1-1|.
TGTGCCAGCTCACCACGGAGGGGAGATACGAACACTGAAGCTTTCTTT
CASSPRRGDTNTEAFF
>TRBV5-6|medium-sized|TRBJ2-7|.
TGTGCCAGCAGCCGTATCCGGGACAACCCCTACGAGCAGTACTTC
CASSRIRDNPYEQYF
>TRBV29-1|.|TRBJ1-2|.
TGCAGCGTTCTCTGGGGGGAGTGGTATGGCTACACCTTC
CSVLWGEWYGYTF
>TRBV19|.|TRBJ2-3|.
TGTGCCAGTAGTCCAAGGACGACGTCTAGCACAGATACGCAGTATTTT
CASSPRTTSSTDTQYF
>TRBV3-1/TRBV3-2|.|TRBJ2-7|TRBD1
TGTGCCAGCAGCCAAGGCCGGGACAGGGGGGGATACGAGCAGTACTTC
CASSQGRDRGGYEQYF
>TRBV6-5|.|TRBJ1-2|.
TGTGCCAGCAGTTACTCAGGGCCGGGGAACTATGGCTACACCTTC
CASSYSGPGNYGYTF
>TRBV11-2|.|TRBJ2-7|TRBD1
TGTGCCAGCAGCATCGGACAGGGCCGTACCTACGAGCAGTACTTC
CASSIGQGRTYEQYF
>TRBV9|.|TRBJ1-3|.
TGTGCCAGCAGGACTGATGGAAACACCATATATTTT
CASRTDGNTIYF
>TRBV11-3|.|TRBJ2-7|.
TGTGCCAGCAGCTTCGGGGGTAGCAACGAGCAGTACTTC
CASSFGGSNEQYF
>TRBV18|.|TRBJ2-1|TRBD1
TGTGCCAGCTCACCTCCCGGCAGGGGGCATAACAATGAGCAGTTCTTC
CASSPPGRGHNNEQFF
>TRBV30|.|TRBJ2-3|.
TGTGCCTGGACAAGACAGATCACAGATACGCAGTATTTT
CAWTRQITDTQYF
>TRBV7-3|.|TRBJ2-2|.
TGTGCCAGCAGCTTAACGGCAGGGGTCACCGGGGAGCTGTTTTTT
CASSLTAGVTGELFF
>TRBV19|few|TRBJ2-2|.
TGTGCCACCACCCCTCCAGGGACGAACACCGGGGAGCTGTTTTTT
CATTPPGTNTGELFF
>TRBV5-1|.|TRBJ2-7|TRBD1
TGCGCCAGCACCCCGGGACAGGGGTACGAGCAGTACTTC
CASTPGQGYEQYF
>TRBV18|.|TRBJ2-5|.
TGTGCCGGTGCCTCAGGGGTTGGAGAGACCCAGTACTTC
CAGASGVGETQYF
>TRBV19|once|TRBJ1-4|.
TGTGCCAGTAGTAGGGTTGGGGGTCCAAATGAAAAACTGTTTTTT
CASSRVGGPNEKLFF
>TRBV4-2|.|TRBJ1-2|.
TGTGCCAGCAGCCCCCCGGGAGCGTATGGCTACACCTTC
CASSPPGAYGYTF
>TRBV18|once|TRBJ1-1|TRBD1
TGTGCCAGCTCGAATACAGGGGGGGGCACTGAAGCTTTCTTT
CASSNTGGGTEAFF
>TRBV21-1|.|TRBJ1-1|.
TGTGCCAGCAGCAAAATGGCGGAGGGGGAAGCTTTCTTT
CASSKMAEGEAFF
>TRBV7-2|once|TRBJ2-3|.
TGTGCCAGCAGCTTGGGACCCACAGATACGCAGTATTTT
CASSLGPTDTQYF
>TRBV9|.|TRBJ1-6|.
TGTGCCAGCAGCGTAGGCGGCAGGGACGTGTCACCCCTCCACTTT
CASSVGGRDVSPLHF
>TRBV2|few|TRBJ2-2|.
TGTGCCAGCAGGCGCAGGGGGGGGAGCGGGAACACCGGGGAGCTGTTTTTT
CASRRRGGSGNTGELFF
>TRBV19|.|TRBJ2-7|.
TGTGCCAGTAGTATCAGGCGGGGTTCCTACGAGCAGTACTTC
CASSIRRGSYEQYF
>TRBV5-8|.|TRBJ1-1|.
TGTGCCAGCAGCTTACTGCTTAGGGCCCTCATGAACACTGAAGCTTTCTTT
CASSLLLRALMNTEAFF
>TRBV7-2|.|TRBJ1-2|.
TGTGCCAGCAGCTTAGGGGGGACTTTTGGTGGCTACACCTTC
CASSLGGTFGGYTF
>TRBV7-2|.|TRBJ2-3|.
TGTGCCAGCAGCCTCGGGGGGCCTACAGATACGCAGTATTTT
CASSLGGPTDTQYF
>TRBV6-6|once|TRBJ1-6|.
TGTGCCAGCAGTTACCTAAGTCATAATTCACCCCTCCACTTT
CASSYLSHNSPLHF
>TRBV4-3|.|TRBJ2-7|.
TGCGCCAGCAGCCAAGATCTCTTTCCGGGGACTCGTGATATCTACGAGCAGTACTTC
CASSQDLFPGTRDIYEQYF
>TRBV11-2|.|TRBJ2-3|TRBD2
TGTGCCAGCAGCCCGGGGGACTACAAAAGCACAGATACGCAGTATTTT
CASSPGDYKSTDTQYF